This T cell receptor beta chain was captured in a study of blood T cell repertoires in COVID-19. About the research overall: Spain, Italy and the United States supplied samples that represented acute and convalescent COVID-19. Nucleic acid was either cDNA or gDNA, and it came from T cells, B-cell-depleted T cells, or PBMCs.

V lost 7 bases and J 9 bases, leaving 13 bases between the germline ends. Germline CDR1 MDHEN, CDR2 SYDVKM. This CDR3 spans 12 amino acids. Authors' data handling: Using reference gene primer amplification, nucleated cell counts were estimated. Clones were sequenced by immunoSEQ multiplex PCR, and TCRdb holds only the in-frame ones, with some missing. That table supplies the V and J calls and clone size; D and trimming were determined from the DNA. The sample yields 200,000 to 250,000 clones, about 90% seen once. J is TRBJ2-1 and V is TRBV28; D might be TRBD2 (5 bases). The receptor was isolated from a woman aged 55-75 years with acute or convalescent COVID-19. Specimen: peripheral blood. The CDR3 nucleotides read TGTGCCAGCACACTTTATGGGAGTGAGCAGTTCTTC. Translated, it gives CASTLYGSEQFF.